This T cell receptor (beta chain) was obtained from a study of blood T cells in healthy people across ages. In its sample, this clonotype was seen a few times. A sample-barcoded 5' primer and a J-beta primer mix were used in a second PCR of roughly 6 to 11 cycles. Using its own MiXCR run on the 5' RACE reads, TCRdb lists one record per CDR3 protein. The sample contains roughly 560,000 distinct CDR3 sequences, about 24% of which appear only once. This sample also appeared in a second study, on T cells of mothers and their children.

The receptor comes from a boy between 5 and 17 years old in good health. The sequencing input was blood.

CDR3 region: CSARDPSGLARTYEQYF. Here the CDR3 DNA reads TGCAGTGCTAGAGATCCCTCAGGGCTAGCGCGTACCTACGAGCAGTACTTC. V usage is TRBV20-1 and J usage is TRBJ2-7; D perhaps matches TRBD2 (6 bases). The CDR3 consists of 17 residues. V was pared by 0 bases and J by 2 bases, with 20 bases between. Germline assignment: CDR1 DFQATT and CDR2 SNEGSKA (reference sequence).